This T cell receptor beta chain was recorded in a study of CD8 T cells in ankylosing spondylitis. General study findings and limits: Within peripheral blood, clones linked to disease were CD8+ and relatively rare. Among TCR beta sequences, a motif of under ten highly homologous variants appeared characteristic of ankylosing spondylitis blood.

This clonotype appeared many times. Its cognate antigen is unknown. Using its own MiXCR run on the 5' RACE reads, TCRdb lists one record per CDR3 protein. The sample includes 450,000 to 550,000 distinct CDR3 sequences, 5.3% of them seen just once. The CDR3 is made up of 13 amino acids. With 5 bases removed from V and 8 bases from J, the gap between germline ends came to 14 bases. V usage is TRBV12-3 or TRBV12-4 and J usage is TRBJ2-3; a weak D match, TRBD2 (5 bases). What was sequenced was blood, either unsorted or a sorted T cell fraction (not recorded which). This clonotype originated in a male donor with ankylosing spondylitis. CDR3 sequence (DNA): TGTGCCAGCAGTGTCGGGCCCGGGATTACGCAGTATTTT. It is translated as CASSVGPGITQYF.